A selection of T cell receptor beta chains follows, all from one sample in a study of cytomegalovirus exposure and HLA in healthy donors. Profiled with immunoSEQ multiplex PCR; TCRdb holds only in-frame clones, not every one. The data contain over 200,000 clones, roughly 89% of them singletons. Sequencing was carried out using PBMCs. The receptors were gathered from a young woman in good health and CMV-seronegative. The CDR3 runs from the conserved cysteine through the conserved F or W. Each record gives: D gene, J gene, clone size, V gene, CDR3 DNA, CDR3 protein. D genes are given only for firm matches. The size field is filled for only some rows; it gives once, few, many or a size class.

TRBD1 TRBJ1-2 - TRBV5-1 TGCGCCAGCACCGCCGGGACAGGGCGGAGGGCCTATGGCTACACCTTC CASTAGTGRRAYGYTF
TRBD2 TRBJ2-7 - TRBV7-8 TGTGCCAGCCGCGGGGGGGGGCCCTCCTACGAGCAGTACTTC CASRGGGPSYEQYF
TRBD2 TRBJ2-2 - TRBV7-2 TGTGCCAGCAGCCAAGCGGCGGGGGGGTCCACCGGGGAGCTGTTTTTT CASSQAAGGSTGELFF
- TRBJ1-3 - TRBV19 TGTGCCAGTTCCCGGGAGGGAGCTGGAAACACCATATATTTT CASSREGAGNTIYF
TRBD2 TRBJ2-5 once TRBV7-7 TGTGCCAGCAGCCTGCGACTAGCGGCTCAAGAGACCCAGTACTTC CASSLRLAAQETQYF
TRBD1 TRBJ1-1 few TRBV19 TGTGCCAGTAGTATGGTCGGACAGGGGGGGACTGAAGCTTTCTTT CASSMVGQGGTEAFF
- TRBJ1-4 - TRBV5-8 TGTGCCAGCCTTAGGGAGGGGACATGGAATGAAAAACTGTTTTTT CASLREGTWNEKLFF
TRBD2 TRBJ2-1 - TRBV7-9 TGTGCCAGCAGCTTATCCCGCCCTGGGACTAGCGGGATAAATGAGCAGTTCTTC CASSLSRPGTSGINEQFF
TRBD1 TRBJ2-2 - TRBV29-1 TGCAGCGCACCGGGACAGAAGAACACCGGGGAGCTGTTTTTT CSAPGQKNTGELFF
TRBD2 TRBJ2-1 - TRBV25-1 TGTGCCAGCAGTGGAGTCGGCGGGGGGGCCAATGAGCAGTTCTTC CASSGVGGGANEQFF
TRBD1 TRBJ1-6 - TRBV27 TGTGCCAGCAACCCTGGGGACAGGGGTTTGAATCCACCCCTCCACTTT CASNPGDRGLNPPLHF
- TRBJ2-7 once TRBV7-2 TGTGCCAGCAGCCGAGGAATTGGGACTGTCTACGAGCAGTACTTC CASSRGIGTVYEQYF
- TRBJ2-3 - TRBV5-1 TGCGCCAGCAGCTTGACTGTTGGCACAGATACGCAGTATTTT CASSLTVGTDTQYF
TRBD2 TRBJ2-7 - TRBV2 TGTGCCAGCAGTCCGACTAGCGGGGGGACCTACTACGAGCAGTACTTC CASSPTSGGTYYEQYF
- TRBJ1-3 - TRBV4-2 TGTGCCAGCAGCCAAGATGGAGGTCTCTCTGGAAACACCATATATTTT CASSQDGGLSGNTIYF
- TRBJ2-2 - TRBV6-5 TGTGCCAGCAGTTATGAAGGGGGTATGGTTACCGGGGAGCTGTTTTTT CASSYEGGMVTGELFF
- TRBJ2-5 - TRBV18 TGTGCCAGCTCACCACCCCTGCAAGAGACCCAGTACTTC CASSPPLQETQYF
- TRBJ2-7 - TRBV19 TGTGCCAGTAGTCCCACCGGACAGAGCTACGAGCAGTACTTC CASSPTGQSYEQYF
TRBD1 TRBJ2-3 - TRBV15 TGTGCCACCAGCAGTTTTCCGGGACAGGGGACAGATACGCAGTATTTT CATSSFPGQGTDTQYF
- TRBJ1-4 - TRBV4-1 TGCGCCAGCAGCCAAACGGACCGGGAGACTAATGAAAAACTGTTTTTT CASSQTDRETNEKLFF
- TRBJ1-2 - TRBV6-5 TGTGCCAGCAGTTCCGGGGAGGTCGGCTATGGCTACACCTTC CASSSGEVGYGYTF
- TRBJ2-2 - TRBV11-3 TGTGCCAGCAGCTTAGGGCTAGCTGTTACCGGGGAGCTGTTTTTT CASSLGLAVTGELFF
- TRBJ2-2 - TRBV27 TGTGCCAGCAGTTTAACGGACACCGGGGAGCTGTTTTTT CASSLTDTGELFF
- TRBJ1-1 - TRBV5-5 TGTGCCAGCAGCTTGGTTTTTGAGATAATGAACACTGAAGCTTTCTTT CASSLVFEIMNTEAFF
- TRBJ2-1 - TRBV4-1 TGCGCCAGCAGCCAAGATGTAGGGGCCGCCAATGAGCAGTTCTTC CASSQDVGAANEQFF
- TRBJ2-5 - TRBV4-3 TGCGCCAGCAGCCAAGAGTACAGGTATACGGCAGAGACCCAGTACTTC CASSQEYRYTAETQYF
TRBD2 TRBJ2-1 - TRBV11-2 TGTGCCAGCAGCTATAGCGGGAGGGGCTCCTACAATGAGCAGTTCTTC CASSYSGRGSYNEQFF
- TRBJ1-2 - TRBV4-2 TGTGCCAGCAGCCAAGACCTTATGGGCACCTATGGCTACACCTTC CASSQDLMGTYGYTF
TRBD1 TRBJ1-1 once TRBV5-1 TGCGCCAGCAGCTGGGGGACAGGGAACACTGAAGCTTTCTTT CASSWGTGNTEAFF
TRBD1 TRBJ2-5 - TRBV7-2 TGTGCCAGCAGCTTAGCAGCGGCAGGGGGCTACGAGACCCAGTACTTC CASSLAAAGGYETQYF
TRBD1 TRBJ1-2 - TRBV6-5 TGTGCCAGCAGTTACTCACGGACAGGAACTGGCTACACCTTC CASSYSRTGTGYTF
TRBD2 TRBJ2-1 once TRBV27 TGTGCCAGCAGTCCAAGGACTAGCGGCTTCAATGAGCAGTTCTTC CASSPRTSGFNEQFF
- TRBJ1-3 - TRBV9 TGTGCCAGCAGCCCGGACATTAGGGCGGGAAACACCATATATTTT CASSPDIRAGNTIYF
TRBD2 TRBJ2-5 - TRBV2 TGTGCCAGCAGTGGGAGGGGAGGGCCGAAGTTAGAGACCCAGTACTTC CASSGRGGPKLETQYF
- TRBJ1-3 - TRBV27 TGTGCCAGCAGTCCTACCGGGAGGCCCTCTGGAAACACCATATATTTT CASSPTGRPSGNTIYF
TRBD2 TRBJ2-5 once TRBV7-2 TGTGCCAGCAGCCCTGCATGGGCGGGGGATGCGGAGACCCAGTACTTC CASSPAWAGDAETQYF
- TRBJ1-1 once TRBV5-6 TGTGCCAGCAGCTTCGTGAGCGCGGGGAACACTGAAGCTTTCTTT CASSFVSAGNTEAFF
TRBD1 TRBJ2-7 - TRBV27 TGTGCCAGCAGCCTAGGACAGGGGACGACCGAGCAGTACTTC CASSLGQGTTEQYF
- TRBJ2-2 - TRBV27 TGTGCCAGCAGTCCCGGAGCGAACACCGGGGAGCTGTTTTTT CASSPGANTGELFF
TRBD2 TRBJ2-5 - TRBV18 TGTGCCAGCTCACCCCCTCCGGGACTAGCGGAAGAAGACCAAGAGACCCAGTACTTC CASSPPPGLAEEDQETQYF
- TRBJ1-6 few TRBV11-2 TGTGCCAGCAGCTTAGCTTCCCAACTAGGTCAGGGGAATTCACCCCTCCACTTT CASSLASQLGQGNSPLHF
- TRBJ2-7 - TRBV30 TGTGCCTGGAGTGTACGGGACATAGTTCCCTACGAGCAGTACTTC CAWSVRDIVPYEQYF
TRBD2 TRBJ2-3 - TRBV7-9 TGTGCCAGCACCCCGGGGGGGCCAGCAGATACGCAGTATTTT CASTPGGPADTQYF
- TRBJ2-6 - TRBV27 TGTGCCAGCGGGCTCTCTGGGGCCAACGTCCTGACTTTC CASGLSGANVLTF
TRBD1 TRBJ1-4 - TRBV7-9 TGTGCCAGCAGCCAGACAGGGGGCGATGAAAAACTGTTTTTT CASSQTGGDEKLFF
TRBD1 TRBJ2-5 - TRBV4-3 TGCGCCAGCAGCCCGAGGGTGGGACAGGGGCAAGAGACCCAGTACTTC CASSPRVGQGQETQYF
TRBD1 TRBJ1-5 - TRBV9 TGTGCCAGCAGTGAACAGGGGAACGGTCAGCCCCAGCATTTT CASSEQGNGQPQHF